The 27 T cell receptor beta chains given below trace back to one sample, sequenced in a study of control samples from healthy donors and cancer patients. Using immunoSEQ multiplex PCR, the repertoire was profiled, and TCRdb retains in-frame clones only, with some absent. The listing contains some 190,000 clones. Material: blood. These receptors were collected from a woman aged 25 to 39 in good health.

The CDR3 here is CATTGVGYGYTF. DNA for the CDR3: TGTGCCACCACGGGGGTTGGCTATGGCTACACCTTC. The rearrangement uses TRBV27 and TRBJ1-2; D possibly corresponds to TRBD1 (5 bases). The V and J ends lost 10 bases and 4 bases respectively, with 13 bases between them. The germline gives CDR1 MNHEY, CDR2 SMNVEV (reference sequence). The CDR3 is 12 residues long.

The rearrangement joins TRBV7-9 to TRBJ2-7; the match to TRBD2 covers 12 bases. V lost 4 bases, J lost 3 bases, and 16 bases stayed unmatched. There are 19 residues in the CDR3. CDR1 and CDR2 from the germline V gene are SEHNR and FQNEAQ (reference sequence). CDR3 in DNA: TGTGCCAGCAGCTCCACGATAGGGACTAGCGGGCGCAAGATCTACGAGCAGTACTTC. It is translated as CASSSTIGTSGRKIYEQYF.

The chain links TRBV2 to TRBJ1-2; D is perhaps TRBD1 (5 bases). CDR3 length: 12 amino acids. Trimming removed 8 bases from V and 7 bases from J, with 14 bases in between. The germline V gene has CDR1 SNHLY and CDR2 FYNNEI. CDR3 nucleotide sequence: TGTGCCAGCTTAGATACAGGAATTGGCTACACCTTC. Translation gives CASLDTGIGYTF.

V gene TRBV5-8 combines with J gene TRBJ1-2; the D is unclear. Germline V lookup: CDR1 SGHTS, CDR2 YDEGEE. V shed 4 bases and J shed 4 bases, with 14 bases lying between them. CDR3 size: 14 residues. Written as DNA, the CDR3 is TGTGCCAGCAGCCGGGTGGAACAGCTCTATGGCTACACCTTC. Its protein product is CASSRVEQLYGYTF.

The genes are TRBV9 and TRBJ1-1, with no clear D. CDR1 and CDR2 from the germline V gene are SGDLS and YYNGEE. The CDR3 sequence is 16 residues long. V lost 4 bases, J lost 3 bases, and 19 bases lay in between. The CDR3 DNA reads as TGTGCCAGCAGCCCGTCTGCCTGGGGTGCCGACACTGAAGCTTTCTTT. This sequence encodes CASSPSAWGADTEAFF.

This chain joins TRBV21-1 and TRBJ1-1. TRBV21-1 is termed a pseudogene. The CDR3 length is 15 residues. In nucleotides, the CDR3 is TGTGCCAGCAGCAAATGGGGGGATGAGAACACTGAAGCTTTCTTT. It encodes CASSKWGDENTEAFF.

The V and J genes are TRBV6-2 or TRBV6-3 and TRBJ1-1; D not resolved. The CDR3 covers 14 residues. Germline V gene lookup returns CDR1 MNHEY and CDR2 SVGEGT. Deletions cut 2 bases from V and 7 bases from J, with 14 bases between. The CDR3 spells CASSYQVATLEAFF. CDR3 DNA sequence: TGTGCCAGCAGTTACCAGGTCGCCACCCTTGAAGCTTTCTTT.

The chain is built from TRBV27 and TRBJ1-5; D might be TRBD1 (6 bases). V lost 0 bases, J lost 2 bases, and 8 bases lay in between. The CDR3 loop spans 15 amino acids. The germline gives CDR1 MNHEY, CDR2 SMNVEV (reference sequence). CDR3 sequence reads: CASSLSGGGNQPQHF. The CDR3 coding sequence is TGTGCCAGCAGTTTATCAGGGGGTGGCAATCAGCCCCAGCATTTT.

The chain joins TRBV7-8 to TRBJ1-5; the D is unclear. Germline V lookup: CDR1 SGHVS, CDR2 FQNEAQ. The CDR3 extends over 18 amino acids. Trimming removed 10 bases at V and 3 bases at J, with 28 bases between. DNA for the CDR3: TGTGCCACTTACGACACCCCCAGACTGAAGAGAACCAATCAGCCCCAGCATTTT. This codes for CATYDTPRLKRTNQPQHF.

The rearrangement uses TRBV29-1 and TRBJ2-1, with D hard to call. V was trimmed by 3 bases and J by 6 bases, leaving 9 bases between them. The CDR3 runs 12 residues. Germline V gene data show CDR1 as SQVTM and CDR2 as ANQGSEA. CDR3: CSVEYEVNEQFF. As DNA, the CDR3 is TGCAGCGTTGAGTATGAGGTCAATGAGCAGTTCTTC.

The chain has TRBV18 and TRBJ1-5; 7 nucleotides line up with TRBD1. The CDR3 extends over 14 amino acids. V lost 3 bases and J lost 9; bases outside the gene matches: 8. CDR1 and CDR2 (germline): KGHSH, LQKENI. CDR3 sequence reads: CASSPEQGPRPQHF. In nucleotides, the CDR3 is TGTGCCAGCTCACCGGAACAGGGGCCCCGGCCCCAGCATTTT.

The genes are TRBV28 and TRBJ1-1; D is ambiguous. CDR3 length: 10 residues. From germline, CDR1 is MDHEN and CDR2 SYDVKM. The germline V and J ends were trimmed by 5 bases and 9 bases, with 7 bases remaining between them. The CDR3 loop is CASSHLKAFF. In nucleotides, the CDR3 is TGTGCCAGCAGTCATCTCAAAGCTTTCTTT.

The chain carries TRBV5-1 and TRBJ1-2, with no clear D. Trimming pared 5 bases from V and 8 bases from J, leaving 19 bases between. CDR3 length: 14 residues. CDR1 is SGHRS, CDR2 YFSETQ, per germline. The CDR3 protein is CASSDTPGTVGYTF. CDR3 coding DNA: TGCGCCAGCAGTGATACTCCCGGAACGGTGGGCTACACCTTC.

The V and J genes are TRBV7-2 and TRBJ2-5; maybe TRBD1 (5 bases). V shed 2 bases and J shed 4 bases, with 14 bases lying between them. Per germline, CDR1 SGHTA and CDR2 FQGNSA. This CDR3 comprises 15 residues. The CDR3 protein is CASSLSGRVTETQYF. CDR3 sequence (DNA): TGTGCCAGCAGCTTATCTGGCAGGGTAACAGAGACCCAGTACTTC.

The chain links TRBV18 to TRBJ1-4; the D gene is possibly TRBD1 (5 bases). V was cut by 7 bases and J by 8 bases, with 17 bases left in between. CDR1 and CDR2 (germline): KGHSH, LQKENI. The CDR3 has 14 residues. The CDR3 DNA follows: TGTGCCAGCTTTCGTGGAGGGGTGGACGAAAAACTGTTTTTT. It is translated as CASFRGGVDEKLFF.

J is TRBJ2-2 and V is TRBV2; no clear D gene. V lost 4 bases and J lost 7, with 10 bases in between. Germline V gene lookup returns CDR1 SNHLY and CDR2 FYNNEI. The CDR3 is 13 amino acids. The CDR3 DNA is TGTGCCAGCAGTGTGGTAACGGGCGGGGAGCTGTTTTTT. Translated: CASSVVTGGELFF.

The chain has TRBV28 and TRBJ1-4; D ambiguous. Germline lookup yields CDR1 MDHEN and CDR2 SYDVKM. Between the trimmed V and J ends, which lost 2 bases and 8 bases, there was a span of 6 bases. The CDR3 covers 12 residues. The CDR3: CASSLRFEKLFF. CDR3 DNA sequence: TGTGCCAGCAGTTTAAGATTCGAAAAACTGTTTTTT. The full variable domain, its missing parts supplied by reference TRBV28 and TRBJ1-4, is DVKVTQSSRYLVKRTGEKVFLECVQDMDHENMFWYRQDPGLGLRLIYFSYDVKMKEKGDIPEGYSVSREKKERFSLILESASTNQTSMYLCASSLRFEKLFFGSGTQLSVL.

The chain carries TRBV6-5 and TRBJ1-6; D is perhaps TRBD1 (5 bases). The V end lost 6 bases, the J end lost 17 bases, and 17 bases lay between the germline ends. Per germline, CDR1 MNHEY and CDR2 SVGAGI. The CDR3 loop spans 12 amino acids. The chain's CDR3 is CASSRDSERIHF. CDR3 bases: TGTGCCAGCAGCCGGGACTCGGAGCGCATCCACTTT.

This chain connects TRBV4-1 to TRBJ1-1; maybe TRBD1 (5 bases). The CDR3 runs 15 residues. V was cut by 2 bases and J by 6 bases, with 16 bases left in between. Germline values: CDR1 MGHRA, CDR2 YSYEKL. In DNA form, the CDR3 reads TGCGCCAGCAGCCAACCTTGGGGGAGGGAAGCTGAAGCTTTCTTT. This encodes CASSQPWGREAEAFF.

The gene calls are TRBV30 and TRBJ1-1, with D possibly TRBD1 on 6 matching bases. V was shortened by 4 bases and J by 4 bases, with 16 bases between the two germline ends. The CDR3 extends over 14 amino acids. CDR1 is GTSNPN, CDR2 SVGIG, per germline (reference sequence). The CDR3 DNA reads as TGTGCCTGGACACGGGGGCAAGGGGGCACTGAAGCTTTCTTT. This encodes CAWTRGQGGTEAFF.

This CDR3 reads CATSRDAWNTEAFF. The DNA for the CDR3 is TGTGCCACCAGCAGAGATGCCTGGAACACTGAAGCTTTCTTT. J is TRBJ1-1 and V is TRBV15, with unresolved D. Germline V gene data show CDR1 as LNHNV and CDR2 as YYDKDF (reference sequence). Trimming removed 0 bases from V and 1 base from J, with 6 bases in between. CDR3 size: 14 residues.

V usage is TRBV21-1 and J usage is TRBJ1-1. TRBV21-1 represents a pseudogene. There are 15 residues in the CDR3. CDR3 in DNA: TGTGCCAGCAGCAAGAGGGGGGGCATGAACACTGAAGCTTTCTTT. Amino acids: CASSKRGGMNTEAFF.

The chain uses TRBV4-1 and TRBJ1-1; maybe TRBD1 (5 bases). Germline V gives CDR1 MGHRA, CDR2 YSYEKL. The CDR3 runs to 14 residues. V gave up 0 bases and J gave up 4 bases, with 9 bases separating them. In DNA, the CDR3 is TGCGCCAGCAGCCAAGAGAGGGGACGCACTGAAGCTTTCTTT. It specifies CASSQERGRTEAFF.

This rearrangement joins TRBV11-2 to TRBJ2-3, with 9 nucleotides matching TRBD1. Trimming cost V 8 bases and J 1 base; bases outside gene matches: 4. There are 14 residues in the CDR3. CDR1 is SGHAT and CDR2 is FQNNGV in the germline V gene. The CDR3 nucleotides are TGTGCCAGCGGCCGGACAGGGGGCACAGATACGCAGTATTTT. Amino acid sequence: CASGRTGGTDTQYF.

The chain recombines TRBV28 with TRBJ1-2; D gene ambiguous. This CDR3 has 14 amino acids. V lost 8 bases and J lost 2, with 15 bases in between. The germline gives CDR1 MDHEN, CDR2 SYDVKM. The CDR3 DNA reads TGTGCCAGCCTCTACAGTTTGGCGAACTATGGCTACACCTTC. Encoded protein: CASLYSLANYGYTF.

The V and J genes are TRBV3-1 (or the pseudogene TRBV3-2) and TRBJ2-7; 11 bases are a match to TRBD2. Germline V lookup: CDR1 LGHDT, CDR2 YNNKEL (reference sequence). The CDR3 contains 15 residues. V gave up 4 bases and J gave up 7 bases; unmatched junction bases: 9. The CDR3 is CASSPDSGGALEQYF. Written as DNA, the CDR3 is TGTGCCAGCAGCCCAGATAGCGGGGGGGCCCTTGAGCAGTACTTC.

This chain links TRBV28 with TRBJ2-1, with D perhaps TRBD1 or TRBD2 (5 bases each). CDR3 size: 16 residues. The germline CDR1 and CDR2 sequences are MDHEN and SYDVKM. V lost 5 bases, J lost 0 bases, and 14 bases lay in between. The CDR3 region is CASSRGTVSSYNEQFF. CDR3 coding DNA: TGTGCCAGCAGTCGAGGGACGGTTAGCTCCTACAATGAGCAGTTCTTC. The entire variable domain, with the rest obtained from reference TRBV28 and TRBJ2-1, is as follows: DVKVTQSSRYLVKRTGEKVFLECVQDMDHENMFWYRQDPGLGLRLIYFSYDVKMKEKGDIPEGYSVSREKKERFSLILESASTNQTSMYLCASSRGTVSSYNEQFFGPGTRLTVL.